What follows are 8 T cell receptor beta chains derived from one specimen sequenced in a study of molecular identifiers for immune sequencing clone quantification. TCRdb called the PCR reads again in MiXCR, with one record for every CDR3 protein. Of about 320,000 distinct CDR3 sequences listed, roughly 24% are singletons. The sample consisted of naive CD8+ T cells from blood, with Jurkat cell RNA spiked in. The sample's subset: FACS-sorted CD8+CD4-CCR7+CD45RA+ naive T cells. These receptors came from a human donor in good health. Some libraries in this study had Jurkat cell RNA spiked in.

Only a few counts were recorded for this clonotype. V usage is TRBV11-2 and J usage is TRBJ1-6; D is unresolved. CDR3 length: 11 amino acids. Deletions cut 4 bases from V and 7 bases from J, with 2 bases between. Germline values: CDR1 SGHAT, CDR2 FQNNGV. The CDR3 DNA follows: TGTGCCAGCAGCTACAATTCACCCCTCCACTTT. This translates into CASSYNSPLHF.

There are a few counts of this clonotype. The rearrangement links TRBV27 to TRBJ2-7; either TRBD1 or TRBD2 may fit D (5 bases each). CDR3 length: 13 amino acids. Germline V gene lookup returns CDR1 MNHEY and CDR2 SMNVEV (reference sequence). Trimming cost V 5 bases and J 2 bases, with 10 bases left between them. DNA of the CDR3: TGTGCCAGCAGTCCCGGGGCAGCCTACGAGCAGTACTTC. It yields the protein CASSPGAAYEQYF.

This clonotype was seen once. V and J are TRBV29-1 and TRBJ2-7; 7 nucleotides line up with TRBD2. This CDR3 is built from 13 residues. The V segment lost 7 bases and the J segment 2 bases; nucleotides outside the gene matches: 8. The V gene's germline CDR1 is SQVTM and CDR2 ANQGSEA. The CDR3 region has the DNA TGCAGCGCGTTGGGACGGGGGGCCTACGAGCAGTACTTC. Translating it yields CSALGRGAYEQYF.

This clonotype appeared many times. The chain has TRBV11-2 and TRBJ2-7; D may be TRBD1 (7 bases). This CDR3 has 12 residues. The V end was cut by 8 bases, the J end by 4 bases, with 12 bases between. The germline CDR1 and CDR2 sequences are SGHAT and FQNNGV. CDR3 DNA sequence: TGTGCCAGCGCAGCAGGGGGGTACGAGCAGTACTTC. It encodes CASAAGGYEQYF.

Details on this clonotype: A much larger clonotype is one base distant, so this may be a read error. The conserved final phenylalanine or tryptophan is absent from the CDR3, which likely points to a read error. The chain carries TRBV6-1 and TRBJ2-3, with 10 bases fitting TRBD2. Trimming at V came to 0 bases and at J to 1 base, leaving 1 base not matched to a gene. The germline CDR1 and CDR2 sequences are MNHNS and SASEGT. CDR3 length equals 16 residues. CDR3 in amino acids: CASSEALAGGTDTQYC. Here the CDR3 DNA reads TGTGCCAGCAGTGAAGCTCTAGCGGGAGGCACAGATACGCAGTATTGT.

The sample holds many counts of this clonotype. The V and J genes are TRBV5-1 and TRBJ1-2; unclear D gene. Germline V CDR1 and CDR2: SGHRS, YFSETQ. Trimming pared 4 bases from V and 0 bases from J, leaving 13 bases between. There are 15 residues in the CDR3. CDR3: CASSPTDKSNYGYTF. In nucleotides, the CDR3 is TGCGCCAGCAGCCCGACCGACAAGTCTAACTATGGCTACACCTTC.

The V gene is TRBV11-2, the J gene TRBJ1-1; tentatively, D is TRBD1 (6 bases). Germline loops: CDR1 SGHAT, CDR2 FQNNGV. This CDR3 contains 15 residues. The V gene lost 0 bases and the J gene lost 3 bases, with 11 bases spanning the gap. The CDR3 DNA sequence: TGTGCCAGCAGCTTAGAGGGGGCTTCCTACACTGAAGCTTTCTTT. Amino acid sequence: CASSLEGASYTEAFF.

V is TRBV7-2 and J is TRBJ1-5; unclear D gene. Germline values: CDR1 SGHTA, CDR2 FQGNSA. The CDR3 consists of 18 residues. V was pared by 1 base and J by 0 bases, with 16 bases between. CDR3 in DNA: TGTGCCAGCAGCTTAGTGCCCCCTGGACCGAGTAGCAATCAGCCCCAGCATTTT. Translating gives CASSLVPPGPSSNQPQHF.